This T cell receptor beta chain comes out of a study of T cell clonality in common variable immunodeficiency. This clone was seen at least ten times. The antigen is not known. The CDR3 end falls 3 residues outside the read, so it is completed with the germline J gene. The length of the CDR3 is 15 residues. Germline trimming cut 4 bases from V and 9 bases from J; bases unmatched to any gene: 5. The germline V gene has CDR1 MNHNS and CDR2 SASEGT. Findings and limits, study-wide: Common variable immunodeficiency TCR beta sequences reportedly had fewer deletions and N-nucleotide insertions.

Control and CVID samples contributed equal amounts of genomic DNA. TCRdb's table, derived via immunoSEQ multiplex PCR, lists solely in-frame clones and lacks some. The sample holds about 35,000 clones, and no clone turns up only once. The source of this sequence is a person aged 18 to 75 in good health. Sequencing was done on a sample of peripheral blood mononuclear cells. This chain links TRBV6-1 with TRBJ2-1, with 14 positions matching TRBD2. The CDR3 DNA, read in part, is TGTGCCAGCAGTGGGGGACTAGCGGGAGATCTTGAG. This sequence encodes CASSGGLAGDLE. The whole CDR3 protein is CASSGGLAGDLEQFF.